This entry lists 23 T cell receptor beta chains sequenced from one sample in a study of shared clonotypes between healthy human individuals. Measured with immunoSEQ multiplex PCR; TCRdb has only the in-frame clones, and not every one. The sample carries about 480,000 clones, approximately 79% recorded once. Material: PBMCs. The receptors come from a woman aged 40-49 years in good health. Some clones in this sample may be carry-over from other donors' samples.

The rearrangement uses TRBV19 and TRBJ2-7; D unresolved. Germline V gene lookup returns CDR1 LNHDA and CDR2 SQIVND (reference sequence). V was shortened by 3 bases and J by 4 bases, with 19 bases between the two germline ends. The CDR3 runs 16 residues. The CDR3 loop is CASSMVPVVGSYEQYF. The CDR3 DNA follows: TGTGCCAGTAGTATGGTTCCGGTCGTGGGGTCTTACGAGCAGTACTTC. The full variable domain, rest sourced from reference TRBV19 and TRBJ2-7, is DGGITQSPKYLFRKEGQNVTLSCEQNLNHDAMYWYRQDPGQGLRLIYYSQIVNDFQKGDIAEGYSVSREKKESFPLTVTSAQKNPTAFYLCASSMVPVVGSYEQYFGPGTRLTVT.

This clone was recorded only once. This rearrangement joins TRBV5-1 to TRBJ2-3, with 8 bases lining up with TRBD2. CDR3 size: 16 residues. CDR1 and CDR2 from the germline V gene are SGHRS and YFSETQ. V gave up 5 bases and J gave up 1 base; unmatched junction bases: 9. The CDR3, as DNA: TGCGCCAGCAGAAAACAACTAGCGGAGGGCACAGATACGCAGTATTTT. It yields the protein CASRKQLAEGTDTQYF.

V usage is TRBV10-1 and J usage is TRBJ2-7; no clear D gene. Germline CDR1 WNHNN, CDR2 SYGVQD (reference sequence). The CDR3 totals 15 residues. V lost 2 bases to trimming and J lost 2 bases, with 13 bases between them. The CDR3, as DNA: TGCGCCAGCAGTGAGCCCCGGGTCAAGACCTACGAGCAGTACTTC. It is translated as CASSEPRVKTYEQYF.

V usage is TRBV28 and J usage is TRBJ1-1; 7 bases align to TRBD1. This CDR3 comprises 16 residues. Per germline, CDR1 MDHEN and CDR2 SYDVKM. V lost 5 bases, J lost 0 bases, and 9 bases stayed unmatched. The CDR3 bases are TGTGCCAGCAGTACCCTGGGGACAGTCGTGAACACTGAAGCTTTCTTT. Protein sequence: CASSTLGTVVNTEAFF. Filled out from reference TRBV28 and TRBJ1-1, the complete variable domain reads DVKVTQSSRYLVKRTGEKVFLECVQDMDHENMFWYRQDPGLGLRLIYFSYDVKMKEKGDIPEGYSVSREKKERFSLILESASTNQTSMYLCASSTLGTVVNTEAFFGQGTRLTVV.

This sequence joins TRBV11-1 and TRBJ2-1; 9 bases are a match to TRBD1. The CDR3 loop spans 17 amino acids. V lost 2 bases, J lost 4 bases, and 9 bases stayed unmatched. CDR1 and CDR2 from the germline V gene are SGHAT and FQDESV (reference sequence). CDR3 loop: CASSLSGQGWGYNEQFF. CDR3 bases: TGTGCCAGCAGCTTATCTGGACAGGGGTGGGGTTACAATGAGCAGTTCTTC.

The chain has TRBV30 and TRBJ2-1, with D unresolved. CDR1 GTSNPN and CDR2 SVGIG come from the germline V gene (reference sequence). Trimming stripped 3 bases from V and 7 bases from J, with 7 bases between. This CDR3 contains 11 residues. CDR3 region: CAWSSWNEQFF. The CDR3 DNA is TGTGCCTGGAGCTCCTGGAATGAGCAGTTCTTC.

V and J are TRBV7-3 and TRBJ2-7; 10 nucleotides align to TRBD1. V was clipped by 4 bases and J by 0 bases; unmatched bases: 3. This CDR3 region has 15 residues. Germline CDR1 SGHTA, CDR2 FQGTGA. In DNA form, the CDR3 reads TGTGCCAGCAGCTCGGGACAGGGGAGCTCCTACGAGCAGTACTTC. Its translation: CASSSGQGSSYEQYF.

This clone appeared a single time. CDR3: CASSLDRGPETQYF. The CDR3 nucleotides read TGTGCCAGCAGCTTAGACCGGGGTCCGGAGACCCAGTACTTC. This chain connects TRBV11-2 to TRBJ2-5; D is possibly TRBD2 (5 bases). The CDR3 runs to 14 residues. V was cut by 0 bases and J by 5 bases, with 10 bases left in between. Germline CDR1 is SGHAT and CDR2 is FQNNGV.

The rearrangement uses TRBV6-5 and TRBJ2-1, with TRBD2 matching 12 bases. The germline gives CDR1 MNHEY, CDR2 SVGAGI. The V segment lost 5 bases and the J segment 7 bases; nucleotides outside the gene matches: 3. The CDR3 runs 14 residues. CDR3 nucleotide sequence: TGTGCCAGCAGTCTAGCGGGAGGGCGGAATGAGCAGTTCTTC. Translation: CASSLAGGRNEQFF.

The CDR3 nucleotides are TGTGCCAGCTCACCGGAAGTGTCTTCACCCCTCCACTTT. Translation gives CASSPEVSSPLHF. This chain uses TRBV18 with TRBJ1-6; D call uncertain. Deletions cut 3 bases from V and 9 bases from J, with 9 bases between. The CDR3 extends over 13 amino acids. From germline, CDR1 is KGHSH and CDR2 LQKENI.

The chain links TRBV6-4 to TRBJ2-6, with D unresolved. This CDR3 comprises 16 residues. Trimming left V 0 bases short and J 1 base short, with 7 bases between. Germline CDR1 reads MRHNA; CDR2 reads SNTAGT. The CDR3 loop reads CASSDSVKSGANVLTF. DNA of the CDR3: TGTGCCAGCAGTGACTCGGTCAAATCTGGGGCCAACGTCCTGACTTTC.

This clone has just one count. The chain employs TRBV11-3 and TRBJ2-7; TRBD1 aligns across 8 bases. V lost 4 bases and J lost 9; bases outside the gene matches: 8. CDR1 is SGHNT, CDR2 YENEEA, per germline. CDR3 length: 13 residues. The CDR3, as DNA: TGTGCCAGCAGCTCCTCAGGGGGCCTCGGGCAGTACTTC. Amino acid sequence: CASSSSGGLGQYF.

The chain links TRBV7-3 to TRBJ1-2; D uncertain. CDR1 is SGHTA and CDR2 is FQGTGA in the germline V gene. V lost 5 bases, J lost 1 base, and 8 bases lay in between. The CDR3 extends over 13 amino acids. CDR3 residues: CASSADVNYGYTF. DNA for the CDR3: TGTGCCAGCAGCGCGGATGTTAACTATGGCTACACCTTC.

This chain uses TRBV11-2 with TRBJ2-1, with D possibly being TRBD2 (7 bases). Trimming cost V 5 bases and J 8 bases, with 22 bases left between them. The V gene's germline CDR1 is SGHAT and CDR2 FQNNGV. CDR3 length: 16 amino acids. The CDR3 region has the DNA TGTGCCAGCAGCCCTTCGGGGGGCGGGGCCTTGGATGAGCAGTTCTTC. Its translation is CASSPSGGGALDEQFF.

This rearrangement joins TRBV4-3 to TRBJ2-1, with 7 bases identical to TRBD1. Trimming cost V 0 bases and J 8 bases; bases outside gene matches: 10. This CDR3 spans 16 amino acids. Per the germline V gene, CDR1 is LGHNA and CDR2 is YSLEER. The CDR3 DNA follows: TGCGCCAGCAGCCAAGAGTGGGCGACAGGGATCCATGAGCAGTTCTTC. Translated: CASSQEWATGIHEQFF.

This rearrangement joins TRBV5-6 to TRBJ2-6; D is perhaps TRBD2 (6 bases). Germline V gene data show CDR1 as SGHDT and CDR2 as YYEEEE. This CDR3 contains 15 residues. The V and J ends lost 4 bases and 1 base respectively, with 9 bases between them. CDR3 coding DNA: TGTGCCAGCAGCCGGGACTGGTCTGGGGCCAACGTCCTGACTTTC. Translating it yields CASSRDWSGANVLTF.

The chain couples TRBV2 to TRBJ2-7; D might be TRBD1 (6 bases). CDR1 SNHLY and CDR2 FYNNEI come from the germline V gene. V lost 5 bases and J 3 bases, leaving 14 bases between the germline ends. The CDR3 is made up of 14 amino acids. The DNA of the CDR3 is TGTGCCAGCAGTCTCGGACAGAGAAACTACGAGCAGTACTTC. It yields the protein CASSLGQRNYEQYF.

This sequence joins TRBV2 and TRBJ2-3; D possibly corresponds to TRBD1 (5 bases). Germline CDR1 is SNHLY and CDR2 is FYNNEI. The CDR3 covers 14 residues. The ends were cut back, 0 bases at V and 6 bases at J, with 10 bases in the middle. The DNA of the CDR3 is TGTGCCAGCAGTGAAGCGTTTGGGGCGGATACGCAGTATTTT. This sequence encodes CASSEAFGADTQYF.

The CDR3 region is CASSSRLAGIFTDTQYF. Written as DNA, the CDR3 is TGTGCCAGCAGCTCCCGACTAGCGGGAATCTTCACAGATACGCAGTATTTT. The chain carries TRBV7-2 and TRBJ2-3, with 11 bases lining up with TRBD2. V shed 4 bases and J 2 bases; nucleotides not matched to a gene: 8. Germline values: CDR1 SGHTA, CDR2 FQGNSA. CDR3 size: 17 residues.

This rearrangement joins TRBV4-2 to TRBJ2-1, with 7 bases identical to TRBD2. Germline CDR1 LGHNA, CDR2 YNFKEQ. V was pared by 0 bases and J by 7 bases, with 12 bases of the junction left unmatched. The CDR3 sequence is 17 residues long. CDR3 sequence reads: CASSQDPTSFAVNEQFF. The CDR3 coding sequence is TGTGCCAGCAGCCAAGACCCGACTAGCTTCGCGGTGAATGAGCAGTTCTTC.

The gene calls are TRBV7-9 and TRBJ2-5; D is perhaps TRBD1 (6 bases). Germline V CDR1 and CDR2: SEHNR, FQNEAQ (reference sequence). CDR3 size: 14 residues. V was cut by 5 bases and J by 5 bases, with 15 bases left in between. The CDR3, as DNA: TGTGCCAGCAGCACTGGGACATTCGGTGAGACCCAGTACTTC. Translating gives CASSTGTFGETQYF.

The rearrangement joins TRBV14 to TRBJ2-1; D remains unclear. Trimming shortened V by 2 bases and J by 6 bases, and 11 bases separated the two germline ends. Per germline, CDR1 SGHDN and CDR2 FVKESK. This CDR3 is 14 amino acids long. CDR3 nucleotides: TGTGCCAGCAGCCAACTCGACTCTCTCAATGAGCAGTTCTTC. The encoded protein is CASSQLDSLNEQFF.

This chain connects TRBV7-8 to TRBJ2-1, with D possibly being TRBD1 (5 bases). V lost 1 base to trimming and J lost 5 bases, with 9 bases between them. The V gene's germline CDR1 is SGHVS and CDR2 FQNEAQ. The CDR3 runs 14 residues. In nucleotides, the CDR3 is TGTGCCAGCAGCTTAGGCAGGGTCCACAATGAGCAGTTCTTC. Protein: CASSLGRVHNEQFF.